One T cell receptor beta chain is described in this entry. The germline V gene encodes CDR1 SGHTA and CDR2 FQGTGA. V was clipped by 2 bases and J by 6 bases, with 12 bases between them. CDR3 length: 14 residues. The sample belongs to a study of T cell repertoires in cytomegalovirus infection. Across the study: CMV infection plus the matching HLA type was flagged by public TCR beta signatures.

One entry per CDR3 protein results from TCRdb running MiXCR on the reads. The repertoire holds about 150,000 distinct CDR3 sequences, with around a quarter as singletons. The chain recombines TRBV7-3 with TRBJ2-3; D ambiguous. The receptor comes from a human donor in good health (CMV status not recorded). Some clones in this sample may be carry-over from other donors' samples. Sequenced sample: PBMCs. The CDR3 sequence is CASSLYSNLDTQYF. The CDR3, as DNA: TGTGCCAGCAGCTTATACTCCAATCTGGATACGCAGTATTTT.